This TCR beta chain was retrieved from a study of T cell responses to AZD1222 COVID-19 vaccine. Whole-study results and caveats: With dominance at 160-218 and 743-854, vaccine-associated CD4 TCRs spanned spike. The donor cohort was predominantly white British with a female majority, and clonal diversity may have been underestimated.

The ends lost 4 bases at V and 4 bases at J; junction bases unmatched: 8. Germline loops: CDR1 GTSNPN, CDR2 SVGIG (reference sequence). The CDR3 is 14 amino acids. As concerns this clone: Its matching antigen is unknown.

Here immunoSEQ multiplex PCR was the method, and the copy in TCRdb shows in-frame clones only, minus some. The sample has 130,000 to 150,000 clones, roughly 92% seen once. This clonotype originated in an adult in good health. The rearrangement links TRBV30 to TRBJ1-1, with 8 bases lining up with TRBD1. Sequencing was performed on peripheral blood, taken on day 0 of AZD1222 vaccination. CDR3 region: CAWTIRGLGTEAFF. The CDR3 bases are TGTGCCTGGACTATCAGGGGGCTGGGCACTGAAGCTTTCTTT.